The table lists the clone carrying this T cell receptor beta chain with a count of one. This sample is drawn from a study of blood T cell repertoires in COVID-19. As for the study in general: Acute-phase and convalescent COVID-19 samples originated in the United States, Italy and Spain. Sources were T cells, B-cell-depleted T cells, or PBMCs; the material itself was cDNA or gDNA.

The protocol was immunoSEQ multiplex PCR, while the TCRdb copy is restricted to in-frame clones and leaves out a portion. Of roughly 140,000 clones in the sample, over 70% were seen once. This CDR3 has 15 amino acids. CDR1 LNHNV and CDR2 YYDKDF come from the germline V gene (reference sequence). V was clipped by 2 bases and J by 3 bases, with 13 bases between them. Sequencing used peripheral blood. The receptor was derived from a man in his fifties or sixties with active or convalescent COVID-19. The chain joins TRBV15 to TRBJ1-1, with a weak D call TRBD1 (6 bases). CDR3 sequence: CATSRNRERDTEAFF. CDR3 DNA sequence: TGTGCCACCAGCAGAAACAGGGAGAGGGACACTGAAGCTTTCTTT.